These 12 T cell receptor beta chains were all obtained from the same sample, sequenced in a study of human T cells and chemical hapten exposure (dated by TCRdb to about 2021). Library creation used RACE. TCRdb names NextSeq 500 as the instrument used. The raw public reads went through TCRdb reprocessing: fastp at Q25, MiXCR clone calling, in-frame beta chains kept. Each entry merges the rows of one CDR3 protein and shows their most common DNA and genes. The sample table holds 370,000 or so distinct CDR3 sequences, of which more than 4.5% were seen once. Approximately 2.1% of the sample is taken by the ten largest. Per the publication, the time point label means: patch test 1, 2 weeks after DPC sensitization. Explained via the paper, the treatment or condition label denotes: therapeutic diphenylcyclopropenone sensitization with weekly scalp DPC. The input for sequencing was whole blood, taken in connection with sensitization to the hapten diphenylcyclopropenone (DPC). The receptors come from a woman aged 45 to 65 with alopecia areata. Some clones in this sample may be carry-over from other donors' samples.

This clonotype has a count of ten or more. The chain carries TRBV12-3 or TRBV12-4 and TRBJ2-3, with TRBD2 matching over 11 bases. Trimming removed 5 bases from V and 4 bases from J; junction bases left unmatched: 5. The CDR3 extends over 15 amino acids. DNA for the CDR3: TGTGCCAGCAGTCCTACTAGCGGGGGTCCAGATACGCAGTATTTT. It specifies CASSPTSGGPDTQYF.

In its sample, this clonotype was seen many times. The V gene is TRBV29-1, the J gene TRBJ2-1; possibly TRBD1 for D (7 bases). This CDR3 region has 12 residues. Trimming pared 7 bases from V and 8 bases from J, leaving 15 bases between. Germline CDR1 SQVTM, CDR2 ANQGSEA. The CDR3 reads CSAGGQSDEQFF. As DNA, the CDR3 is TGCAGCGCCGGGGGACAGTCCGATGAGCAGTTCTTC.

This clonotype came up many times. The chain employs TRBV7-9 and TRBJ2-5, with a tentative D call TRBD2 (5 bases). CDR3 length: 13 residues. Germline V lookup: CDR1 SEHNR, CDR2 FQNEAQ (reference sequence). V lost 5 bases to trimming and J lost 7 bases, with 14 bases between them. CDR3 coding DNA: TGTGCCAGCAGCCCCGGACCTGGAGGGACCCAGTACTTC. It yields the protein CASSPGPGGTQYF.

Ten or more counts support this clonotype. The CDR3 DNA is TGTGCCAGCAGTTACCTAGGGTCGAGCTCCTACAATGAGCAGTTCTTC. Its translation is CASSYLGSSSYNEQFF. The V call is TRBV6-5, the J call TRBJ2-1; no clear D. V lost 2 bases and J 0 bases, leaving 11 bases between the germline ends. Germline V gene lookup returns CDR1 MNHEY and CDR2 SVGAGI. CDR3 length: 16 residues.

This clonotype was counted between two and nine times. This chain links TRBV20-1 with TRBJ1-3; TRBD1 might be the D (5 bases). The CDR3 is 17 residues long. The V and J ends lost 3 bases and 0 bases respectively, with 18 bases between them. Germline-derived CDR1 and CDR2 are DFQATT and SNEGSKA (reference sequence). The CDR3 protein is CSASPDGTVLSGNTIYF. As DNA, the CDR3 is TGCAGTGCTAGTCCTGATGGGACTGTTCTCTCTGGAAACACCATATATTTT.

This clonotype was found a few times. The chain uses TRBV29-1 and TRBJ1-2; D not resolved. The V end was cut by 1 base, the J end by 3 bases, with 6 bases between. Germline assignment: CDR1 SQVTM and CDR2 ANQGSEA. The CDR3 extends over 12 amino acids. The CDR3 nucleotides are TGCAGCGTTGAAGCGGGTTACTATGGCTACACCTTC. Translation: CSVEAGYYGYTF.

This clonotype has a count of ten or more. The chain recombines TRBV12-3 or TRBV12-4 with TRBJ2-1; 14 bases map to TRBD2. V was clipped by 6 bases and J by 0 bases; unmatched bases: 4. This CDR3 comprises 17 residues. In nucleotides, the CDR3 is TGTGCCAGCAGGGGTGGGACTAGCGGGAGCTCCTACAATGAGCAGTTCTTC. Translation: CASRGGTSGSSYNEQFF.

This clonotype was seen at least ten times. This chain joins TRBV5-1 and TRBJ1-4; 11 bases line up with TRBD1. The junction had 5 bases not matched to a gene; V was cut back by 0 bases and J by 7 bases. This CDR3 comprises 16 residues. Germline V gene lookup returns CDR1 SGHRS and CDR2 YFSETQ. CDR3 protein: CASSLGTGGGSEKLFF. The CDR3 nucleotides are TGCGCCAGCAGCTTGGGGACAGGGGGCGGGAGTGAAAAACTGTTTTTT.

This clonotype was observed many times. The gene calls are TRBV5-1 and TRBJ1-1; D uncertain. Trimming took 0 bases from V and 4 from J, leaving 10 bases between them. Per germline, CDR1 SGHRS and CDR2 YFSETQ. The CDR3 sequence is 14 residues long. CDR3 sequence reads: CASSLGGSGTEAFF. The CDR3 coding sequence is TGCGCCAGCAGCTTGGGGGGAAGCGGCACTGAAGCTTTCTTT. The whole variable domain, remainder taken from reference TRBV5-1 and TRBJ1-1, is KAGVTQTPRYLIKTRGQQVTLSCSPISGHRSVSWYQQTPGQGLQFLFEYFSETQRNKGNFPGRFSGRQFSNSRSEMNVSTLELGDSALYLCASSLGGSGTEAFFGQGTRLTVV.

This clonotype has a handful of counts. The chain uses TRBV12-3 or TRBV12-4 and TRBJ2-1, with unresolved D. The V end was cut by 6 bases, the J end by 5 bases, with 14 bases between. There are 14 residues in the CDR3. The CDR3 reads CASSWTGSNNEQFF. Here the CDR3 DNA reads TGTGCCAGCAGCTGGACCGGGTCGAACAATGAGCAGTTCTTC.

This clonotype was observed a handful of times. V and J are TRBV7-2 and TRBJ2-7; TRBD1 is a possible D gene (6 bases). Germline-derived CDR1 and CDR2 are SGHTA and FQGNSA. V was cut by 5 bases and J by 2 bases, with 13 bases left in between. The CDR3 spans 14 residues. This CDR3 is CASSLKWGPYEQYF. Written as DNA, the CDR3 is TGTGCCAGCAGCCTTAAGTGGGGGCCCTACGAGCAGTACTTC. Using reference TRBV7-2 and TRBJ2-7 for the parts outside the CDR3, the full variable domain is GAGVSQSPSNKVTEKGKDVELRCDPISGHTALYWYRQSLGQGLEFLIYFQGNSAPDKSGLPSDRFSAERTGGSVSTLTIQRTQQEDSAVYLCASSLKWGPYEQYFGPGTRLTVT.

This clonotype was counted ten times or more. The chain is built from TRBV12-3 or TRBV12-4 and TRBJ1-2; 9 bases agree with TRBD1. The V segment lost 8 bases and the J segment 8 bases; nucleotides outside the gene matches: 12. This CDR3 has 14 amino acids. The CDR3 reads CASLWSTGGGGYTF. CDR3 nucleotides: TGTGCCAGCCTCTGGAGCACAGGGGGCGGCGGCTACACCTTC.